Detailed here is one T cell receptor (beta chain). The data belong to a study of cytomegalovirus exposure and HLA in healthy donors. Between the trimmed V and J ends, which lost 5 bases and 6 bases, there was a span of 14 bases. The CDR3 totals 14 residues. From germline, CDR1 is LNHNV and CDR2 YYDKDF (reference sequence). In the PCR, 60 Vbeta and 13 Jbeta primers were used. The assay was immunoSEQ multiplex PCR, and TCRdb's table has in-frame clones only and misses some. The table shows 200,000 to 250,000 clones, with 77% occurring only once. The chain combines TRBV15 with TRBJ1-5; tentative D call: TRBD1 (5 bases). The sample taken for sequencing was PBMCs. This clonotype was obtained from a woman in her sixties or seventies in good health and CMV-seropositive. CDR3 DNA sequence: TGTGCCACCAGCGGGGGGTTTGACAGTCAGCCCCAGCATTTT. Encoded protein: CATSGGFDSQPQHF.